This T cell receptor (beta chain) was sequenced during a study of cytomegalovirus exposure and HLA in healthy donors. The study's findings and limits: Cytomegalovirus-associated status was assigned to about 160 TCR beta chains. According to a subsequent analysis, TCR clusters from the first cohort were inclined to appear together in the roughly 110 validation repertoires.

These donors were members of the roughly 130-subject validation cohort, a group separate from the approximately 640-subject first cohort. Germline CDR1 is SGHAT and CDR2 is FQNNGV. V lost 6 bases and J 1 base, leaving 9 bases between the germline ends. The CDR3 has 14 residues. As to this clone: What it recognizes is unknown.

The table came from immunoSEQ multiplex PCR; TCRdb's copy has only in-frame clones and leaves some out. The sample carries 150,000 or so clones, 85% to 90% recorded once. The sequenced sample consisted of PBMCs. The J gene is TRBJ2-2, the V gene TRBV11-2; possibly TRBD1 for D (6 bases). The receptor comes from a woman between 18 and 30 years old in good health and CMV-seropositive. The CDR3 is CASRSQGNTGELFF. The CDR3 coding sequence is TGTGCCAGCAGGTCACAGGGGAACACCGGGGAGCTGTTTTTT. The full variable domain, in which reference TRBV11-2 and TRBJ2-2 provide the parts outside the CDR3, is EAGVAQSPRYKIIEKRQSVAFWCNPISGHATLYWYQQILGQGPKLLIQFQNNGVVDDSQLPKDRFSAERLKGVDSTLKIQPAKLEDSAVYLCASRSQGNTGELFFGEGSRLTVL.